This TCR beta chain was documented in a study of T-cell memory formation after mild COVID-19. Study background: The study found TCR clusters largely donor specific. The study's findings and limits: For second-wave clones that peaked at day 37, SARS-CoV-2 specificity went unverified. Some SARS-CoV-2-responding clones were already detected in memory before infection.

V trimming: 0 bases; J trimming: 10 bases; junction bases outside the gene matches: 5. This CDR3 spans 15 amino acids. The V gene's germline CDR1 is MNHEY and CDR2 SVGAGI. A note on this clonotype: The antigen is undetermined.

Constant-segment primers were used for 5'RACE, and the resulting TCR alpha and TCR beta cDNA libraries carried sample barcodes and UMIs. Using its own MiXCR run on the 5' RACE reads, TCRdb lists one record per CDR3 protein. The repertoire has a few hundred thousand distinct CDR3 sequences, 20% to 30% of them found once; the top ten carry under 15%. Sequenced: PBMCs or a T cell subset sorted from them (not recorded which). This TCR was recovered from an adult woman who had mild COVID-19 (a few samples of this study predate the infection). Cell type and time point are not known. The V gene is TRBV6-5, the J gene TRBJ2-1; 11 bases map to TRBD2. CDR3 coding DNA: TGTGCCAGCAGTTACTCGTGGCTAGCGGGAGGAGAGCAGTTCTTC. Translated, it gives CASSYSWLAGGEQFF.